A selection of T cell receptor beta chains follows, all from one sample in a study of blood T cell repertoires in COVID-19. Generated by immunoSEQ multiplex PCR, the TCRdb table keeps only in-frame clones and is missing some. This sample yields roughly 100,000 clones, of which about nine tenths are seen a single time; under 20% belongs to the top ten. Sample: peripheral blood. The origin of the receptors is a woman of 80 years or more in a cohort sampled during active COVID-19. Both conserved end residues are part of each CDR3. The D gene is left open where the match is weak. Rows may omit the clone size; those that give it use once, few, many or a size class.

>-|TRBJ2-5|-|TRBV20-1
TGCAGTGCTAGTCGAGGGGGGGGAGAGACCCAGTACTTC
CSASRGGGETQYF
>-|TRBJ2-3|TRBD2|TRBV27
TGTGCCAGCGTTAGACTAGCGGGAGGGGCCACAGATACGCAGTATTTT
CASVRLAGGATDTQYF
>once|TRBJ2-1|TRBD2|TRBV15
TGTGCCACCAGCCCCGGGACTAGCGGGGGGGCCTATGAGCAGTTCTTC
CATSPGTSGGAYEQFF
>-|TRBJ2-5|TRBD1|TRBV19
TGTGCCAGTAGTATAAGGACAGGGGAGACCCAGTACTTC
CASSIRTGETQYF
>few|TRBJ2-1|TRBD2|TRBV28
TGTGCCAGCTTAGCGGGAGGCGGTTCCTACAATGAGCAGTTCTTC
CASLAGGGSYNEQFF
>-|TRBJ2-2|-|TRBV19
TGTGCCAGCAATGGACTACCGAACACCGGGGAGCTGTTTTTT
CASNGLPNTGELFF
>-|TRBJ2-7|-|TRBV21-1
TGTGCCAGCAACCCCCAGGGACTAGCGGGAGGATCAGTGGGGCAGTACTTC
CASNPQGLAGGSVGQYF
>-|TRBJ1-5|TRBD1|TRBV15
TGTGCCACCAGCAGAGATGGGACAGTCAATCAGCCCCAGCATTTT
CATSRDGTVNQPQHF
>-|TRBJ2-5|TRBD1|TRBV5-1
TGCGCCAGCAGCTTAGGACAGGTATGGGAGACCCAGTACTTC
CASSLGQVWETQYF
>-|TRBJ2-3|TRBD2|TRBV11-2
TGTGCCAGCAGCTCTGGAGTAGCGGGGGGGTCCACAGATACGCAGTATTTT
CASSSGVAGGSTDTQYF
>-|TRBJ2-3|-|TRBV24-1
TGTGCCACCAGTTCGAGCACAGATACGCAGTATTTT
CATSSSTDTQYF
>-|TRBJ2-1|TRBD2|TRBV27
TGTGCCAGCAGAGACGGACTAGCGGCCTACAATGAGCAGTTCTTC
CASRDGLAAYNEQFF
>few|TRBJ1-1|-|TRBV21-1
TGTGCCAGCAGCTCCTGCGGCGCAGGGATGAACACTGAAGCTTTCTTT
CASSSCGAGMNTEAFF
>-|TRBJ1-1|TRBD1|TRBV19
TGTGCCAGTAGTATTAGCAGGGGGAAGCTGCAATCCGGGAACACTGAAGCTTTCTTT
CASSISRGKLQSGNTEAFF
>-|TRBJ1-1|-|TRBV30
TGTGCCTGGAGGCGACAGAGCGTCACTGAAGCTTTCTTT
CAWRRQSVTEAFF
>once|TRBJ1-1|-|TRBV29-1
TGCAGCGTTGAAGAAGGTTGGAGGTCTGAAGCTTTCTTT
CSVEEGWRSEAFF
>few|TRBJ1-1|TRBD1|TRBV29-1
TGCAGCGTTGATGCAGGGGGCGGTTGGGTCACTGAAGCTTTCTTT
CSVDAGGGWVTEAFF